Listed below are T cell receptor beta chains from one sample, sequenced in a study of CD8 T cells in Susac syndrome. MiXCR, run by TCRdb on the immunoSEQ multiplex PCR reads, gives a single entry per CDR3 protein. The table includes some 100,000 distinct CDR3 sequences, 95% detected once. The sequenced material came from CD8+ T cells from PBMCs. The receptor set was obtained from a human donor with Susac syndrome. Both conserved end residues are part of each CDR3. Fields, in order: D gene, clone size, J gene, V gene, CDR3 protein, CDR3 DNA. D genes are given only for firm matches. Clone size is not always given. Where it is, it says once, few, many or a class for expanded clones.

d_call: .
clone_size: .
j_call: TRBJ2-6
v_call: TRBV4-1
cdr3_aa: CASSQVSSGANVLTF
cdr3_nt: TGCGCCAGCAGCCAAGTGAGCTCTGGGGCCAACGTCCTGACTTTC

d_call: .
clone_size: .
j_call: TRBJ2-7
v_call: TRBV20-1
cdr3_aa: CSARSGALYEQYF
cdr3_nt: TGCAGTGCTAGATCCGGGGCGTTATACGAGCAGTACTTC

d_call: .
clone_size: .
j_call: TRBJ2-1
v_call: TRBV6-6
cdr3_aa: CASSSQIGLQFF
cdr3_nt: TGTGCCAGCAGTTCCCAGATAGGGCTGCAGTTCTTC

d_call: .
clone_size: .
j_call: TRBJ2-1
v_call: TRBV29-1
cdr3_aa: CSVEVGASDEQFF
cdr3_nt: TGCAGCGTTGAAGTCGGGGCCTCCGATGAGCAGTTCTTC

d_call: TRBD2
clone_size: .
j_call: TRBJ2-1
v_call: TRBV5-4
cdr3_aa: CASSREGLTYNEQFF
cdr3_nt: TGTGCCAGCAGCCGAGAGGGACTAACCTACAATGAGCAGTTCTTC

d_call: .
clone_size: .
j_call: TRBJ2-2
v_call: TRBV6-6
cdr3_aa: CASSDRTAGGGELFF
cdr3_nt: TGTGCCAGCAGTGACCGGACAGCAGGAGGCGGGGAGCTGTTTTTT

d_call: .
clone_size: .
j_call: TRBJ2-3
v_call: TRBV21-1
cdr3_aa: CAMAGAFPDTQYF
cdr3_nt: TGTGCTATGGCGGGAGCCTTCCCAGATACGCAGTATTTT

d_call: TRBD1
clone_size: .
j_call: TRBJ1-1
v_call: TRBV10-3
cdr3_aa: CAGRTGKNTEAFF
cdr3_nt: TGTGCCGGCCGGACAGGGAAGAACACTGAAGCTTTCTTT

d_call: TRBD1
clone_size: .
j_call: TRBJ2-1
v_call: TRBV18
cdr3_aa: CASSPQRQGSSSYNEQFF
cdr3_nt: TGTGCCAGCTCACCACAAAGACAGGGGTCGAGCTCCTACAATGAGCAGTTCTTC

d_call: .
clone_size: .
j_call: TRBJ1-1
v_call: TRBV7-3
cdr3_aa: CASRIGVETEAFF
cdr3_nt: TGTGCCAGCAGGATAGGGGTGGAGACTGAAGCTTTCTTT

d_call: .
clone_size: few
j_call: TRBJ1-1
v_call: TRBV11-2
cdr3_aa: CASSATGNTEAFF
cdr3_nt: TGTGCCAGCAGCGCGACAGGGAACACTGAAGCTTTCTTT

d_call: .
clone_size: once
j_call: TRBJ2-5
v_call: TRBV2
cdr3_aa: CASWEETQYF
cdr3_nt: TGTGCCAGCTGGGAAGAGACCCAGTACTTC

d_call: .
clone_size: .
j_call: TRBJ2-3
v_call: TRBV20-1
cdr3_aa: CSARAEGSTDTQYF
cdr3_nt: TGCAGTGCTAGAGCAGAAGGTAGCACAGATACGCAGTATTTT

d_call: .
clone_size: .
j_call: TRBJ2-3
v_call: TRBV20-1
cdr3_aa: CSARDPTWFTDTQYF
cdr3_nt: TGCAGTGCTAGAGACCCCACCTGGTTCACAGATACGCAGTATTTT

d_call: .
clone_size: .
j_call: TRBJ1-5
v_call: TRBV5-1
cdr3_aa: CASSKGESSQPQHF
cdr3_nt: TGCGCCAGCAGCAAAGGGGAGAGTAGTCAGCCCCAGCATTTT

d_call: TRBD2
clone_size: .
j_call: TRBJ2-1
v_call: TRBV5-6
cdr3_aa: CASTKAGANEQFF
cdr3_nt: TGTGCCAGCACCAAAGCGGGGGCAAATGAGCAGTTCTTC

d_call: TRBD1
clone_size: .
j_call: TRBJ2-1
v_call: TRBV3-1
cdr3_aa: CASSPGGQGGDEQFF
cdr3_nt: TGTGCCAGCAGCCCTGGAGGACAGGGAGGCGATGAGCAGTTCTTC

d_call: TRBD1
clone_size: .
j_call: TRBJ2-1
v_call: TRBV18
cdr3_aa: CASSPPGTAEKQFF
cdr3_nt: TGTGCCAGCTCACCCCCCGGGACAGCCGAGAAGCAGTTCTTC

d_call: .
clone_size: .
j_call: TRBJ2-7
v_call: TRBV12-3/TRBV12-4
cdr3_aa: CASSPGTYYEQYF
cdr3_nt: TGTGCCAGCAGCCCCGGGACGTACTACGAGCAGTACTTC

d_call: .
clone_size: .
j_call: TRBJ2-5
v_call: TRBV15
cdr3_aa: CATSRGPEETQYF
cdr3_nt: TGTGCCACCAGCAGGGGTCCTGAGGAGACCCAGTACTTC

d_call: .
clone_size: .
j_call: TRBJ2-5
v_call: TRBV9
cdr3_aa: CASSTTDRRETQYF
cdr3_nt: TGTGCCAGCAGCACTACGGACAGACGGGAGACCCAGTACTTC

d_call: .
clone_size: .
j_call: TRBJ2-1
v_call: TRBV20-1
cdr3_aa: CSARDPRTVYNEQFF
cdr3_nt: TGCAGTGCTAGAGATCCTCGGACAGTCTACAATGAGCAGTTCTTC

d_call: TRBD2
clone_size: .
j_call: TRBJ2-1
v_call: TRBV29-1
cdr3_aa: CSGDSPGLAFEQFF
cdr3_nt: TGCAGCGGGGACTCCCCGGGACTAGCGTTTGAGCAGTTCTTC

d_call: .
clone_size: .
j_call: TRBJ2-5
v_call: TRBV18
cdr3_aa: CASSPVFGPTEDDFQETQYF
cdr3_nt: TGTGCCAGCTCGCCGGTATTTGGGCCCACCGAGGATGACTTTCAAGAGACCCAGTACTTC

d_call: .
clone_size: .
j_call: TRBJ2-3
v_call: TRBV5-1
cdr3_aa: CASSPGEASTDTQYF
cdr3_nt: TGCGCCAGCAGCCCAGGAGAGGCTAGCACAGATACGCAGTATTTT

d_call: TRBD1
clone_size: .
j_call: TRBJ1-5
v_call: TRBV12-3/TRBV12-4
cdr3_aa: CASSMGQVNQPQHF
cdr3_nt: TGTGCCAGCAGTATGGGACAGGTTAATCAGCCCCAGCATTTT

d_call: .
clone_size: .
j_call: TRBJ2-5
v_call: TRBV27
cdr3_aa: CASSLSRRGAQETQYF
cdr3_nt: TGTGCCAGCAGTTTATCTAGGAGGGGGGCCCAAGAGACCCAGTACTTC

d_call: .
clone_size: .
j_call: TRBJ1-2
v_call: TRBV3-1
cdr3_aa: CASSQDRGIGPGVYTF
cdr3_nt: TGTGCCAGCAGCCAAGATAGGGGGATCGGGCCCGGGGTCTACACCTTC

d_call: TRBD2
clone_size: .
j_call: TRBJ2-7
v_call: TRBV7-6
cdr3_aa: CASSLALASGRGGQAEQYF
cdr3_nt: TGTGCCAGCAGCTTAGCGCTGGCTAGCGGGAGAGGGGGGCAGGCGGAGCAGTACTTC

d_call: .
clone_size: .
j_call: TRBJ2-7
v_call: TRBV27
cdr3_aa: CASSLFPSYEQYF
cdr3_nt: TGTGCCAGCAGTTTATTCCCCAGCTACGAGCAGTACTTC

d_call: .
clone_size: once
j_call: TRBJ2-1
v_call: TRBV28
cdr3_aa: CASSLLGVSYNEQFF
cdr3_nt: TGTGCCAGCAGTCTTCTCGGGGTGTCCTACAATGAGCAGTTCTTC

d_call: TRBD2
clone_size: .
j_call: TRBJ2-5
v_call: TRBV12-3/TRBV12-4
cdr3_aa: CASSGGRAASIQETQYF
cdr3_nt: TGTGCCAGCAGTGGGGGGAGGGCGGCTAGCATCCAAGAGACCCAGTACTTC

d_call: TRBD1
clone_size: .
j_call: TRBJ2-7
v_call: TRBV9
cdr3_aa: CASSVGTGPSEQYF
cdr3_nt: TGTGCCAGCAGCGTAGGGACAGGGCCATCCGAGCAGTACTTC

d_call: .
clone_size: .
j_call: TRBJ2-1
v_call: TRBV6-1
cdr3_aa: CASSPRNNEQFF
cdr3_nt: TGTGCCAGCAGTCCCCGGAACAATGAGCAGTTCTTC

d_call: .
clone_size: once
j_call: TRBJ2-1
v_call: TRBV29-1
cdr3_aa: CSVRLNNEQFF
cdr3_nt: TGCAGCGTCAGACTCAACAATGAGCAGTTCTTC

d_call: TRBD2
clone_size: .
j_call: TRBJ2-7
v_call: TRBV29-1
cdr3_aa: CSVTGLGTYEQYF
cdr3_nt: TGCAGCGTTACGGGACTAGGGACCTACGAGCAGTACTTC

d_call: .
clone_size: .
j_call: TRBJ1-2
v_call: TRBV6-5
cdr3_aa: CASSYSSRAGYTF
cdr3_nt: TGTGCCAGCAGTTACTCGAGTAGGGCTGGCTACACCTTC

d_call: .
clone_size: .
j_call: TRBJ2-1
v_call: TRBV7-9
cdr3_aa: CASSGTDYNEQFF
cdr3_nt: TGTGCCAGCAGTGGGACCGATTACAATGAGCAGTTCTTC

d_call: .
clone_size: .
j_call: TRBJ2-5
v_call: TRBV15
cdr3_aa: CATSWRTRGGETQYF
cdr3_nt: TGTGCCACCAGCTGGAGGACACGAGGTGGGGAGACCCAGTACTTC

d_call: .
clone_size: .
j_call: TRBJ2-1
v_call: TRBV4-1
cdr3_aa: CASSQDSDTQAYNEQFF
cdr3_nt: TGCGCCAGCAGCCAAGATTCCGATACACAAGCCTACAATGAGCAGTTCTTC

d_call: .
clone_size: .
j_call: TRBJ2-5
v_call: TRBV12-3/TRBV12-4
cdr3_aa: CASTEGSETQYF
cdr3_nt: TGTGCCAGCACCGAGGGATCAGAGACCCAGTACTTC

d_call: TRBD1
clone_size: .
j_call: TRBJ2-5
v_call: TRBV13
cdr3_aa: CASSFNRGQRETQYF
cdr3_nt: TGTGCCAGCAGCTTCAACAGGGGGCAGCGAGAGACCCAGTACTTC

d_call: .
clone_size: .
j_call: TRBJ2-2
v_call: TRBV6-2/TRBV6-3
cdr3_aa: CASSDLAGEAGELFF
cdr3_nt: TGTGCCAGCAGCGATCTGGCAGGGGAGGCCGGGGAGCTGTTTTTT

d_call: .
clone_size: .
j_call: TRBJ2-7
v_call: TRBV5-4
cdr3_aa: CASSRGGAESYEQYF
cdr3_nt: TGTGCCAGCAGCCGGGGCGGGGCCGAATCCTACGAGCAGTACTTC

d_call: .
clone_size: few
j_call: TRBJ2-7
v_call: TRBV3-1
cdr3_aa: CASSQDPDSSYEQYF
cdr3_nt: TGTGCCAGCAGCCAAGATCCTGACAGTTCCTACGAGCAGTACTTC

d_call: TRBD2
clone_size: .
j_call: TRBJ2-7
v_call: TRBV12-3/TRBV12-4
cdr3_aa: CASSLGAGVGYEQYF
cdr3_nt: TGTGCCAGCAGTTTAGGGGCGGGAGTGGGCTACGAGCAGTACTTC

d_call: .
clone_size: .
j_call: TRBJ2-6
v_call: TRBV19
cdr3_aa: CASYGTSGANVLTF
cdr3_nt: TGTGCCAGTTACGGGACGTCTGGGGCCAACGTCCTGACTTTC

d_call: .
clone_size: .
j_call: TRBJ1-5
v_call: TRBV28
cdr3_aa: CASSLFRRAGNQPQHF
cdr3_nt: TGTGCCAGCAGTTTGTTTCGCAGGGCGGGCAATCAGCCCCAGCATTTT

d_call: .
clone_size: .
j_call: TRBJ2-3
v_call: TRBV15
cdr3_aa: CATSSRPTDTQYF
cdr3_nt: TGTGCCACCAGCAGCAGACCCACGGATACGCAGTATTTT